What follows are 12 T cell receptor beta chains derived from one specimen sequenced in a study of glioma-infiltrating T cells. TCR alpha and beta CDR3 regions were amplified from RNA using iRepertoire nested multiplex PCR. TCRdb reanalysed the multiplex PCR reads using MiXCR and keeps one entry per CDR3 protein. The table records about 180,000 distinct CDR3 sequences, approximately 40% of them present only once. The sequencing sample was made of glioma tissue, nonneoplastic brain tissue, or PBMCs (not recorded which). The receptors shown here come from a human donor with low-grade glioma or glioblastoma, undergoing nonglioma brain surgery, or in good health (not recorded which).

This clonotype was detected many times. The V and J genes are TRBV6-1 and TRBJ1-1, with D uncertain. This CDR3 contains 12 residues. Germline CDR1 and CDR2: MNHNS and SASEGT. Trimming removed 4 bases at V and 4 bases at J, with 7 bases between. The CDR3 is CASSATGTEAFF. Written as DNA, the CDR3 is TGTGCCAGCAGTGCAACTGGCACTGAAGCTTTCTTT.

Regarding this clonotype: A read error may be the cause here, since a much bigger clone is one base away. J is TRBJ2-3 and V is TRBV2; 10 bases are shared with TRBD2. The germline V gene encodes CDR1 SNHLY and CDR2 FYNNEI. The CDR3 is 13 amino acids. CDR3 DNA: TGTACCAGCCGGCTAGCGGGAGCGGATACGCAGTATTTT. It encodes CTSRLAGADTQYF.

The chain links TRBV7-2 to TRBJ2-3; no definite D call. Judging by the DNA end, TRBJ1-5 fits better; the J call may be wrong. Per germline, CDR1 SGHTA and CDR2 FQGNSA. There are 14 residues in the CDR3. CDR3 sequence reads: CASSQVRAPDTQHF. CDR3 sequence (DNA): TGTGCCAGCAGCCAAGTACGGGCACCAGATACGCAGCATTTT.

This rearrangement joins TRBV4-1 to TRBJ2-2; TRBD1 matches at 7 bases. Germline trimming cut 1 base from V and 6 bases from J; bases unmatched to any gene: 5. Germline V gene lookup returns CDR1 MGHRA and CDR2 YSYEKL. There are 15 residues in the CDR3. This chain's CDR3 is CASSQGQGRSGELFF. CDR3 sequence (DNA): TGCGCCAGCAGCCAAGGACAGGGAAGGTCCGGGGAGCTGTTTTTT.

This clonotype was detected many times. V usage is TRBV19 and J usage is TRBJ2-1; D tentatively reads TRBD1 or TRBD2 (5 bases each). V lost 5 bases, J lost 6 bases, and 11 bases lay in between. From germline, CDR1 is LNHDA and CDR2 SQIVND (reference sequence). The length of the CDR3 is 13 residues. Here the CDR3 reads CASSPGTSNEQFF. CDR3 bases: TGTGCCAGTAGTCCCGGGACCAGCAATGAGCAGTTCTTC.

There are many counts of this clonotype. The V gene is TRBV28, the J gene TRBJ1-1; 12 bases map to TRBD1. The CDR3 spans 16 residues. With 7 bases clipped from V and 1 base from J, the junction kept 7 bases outside the gene matches. Germline V gene lookup returns CDR1 MDHEN and CDR2 SYDVKM. The CDR3 DNA follows: TGTGCCAGCATCCCGGGACAGGGGGCAAAGAACACTGAAGCTTTCTTT. Amino acids: CASIPGQGAKNTEAFF. Complete variable domain (other parts from reference TRBV28 and TRBJ1-1): DVKVTQSSRYLVKRTGEKVFLECVQDMDHENMFWYRQDPGLGLRLIYFSYDVKMKEKGDIPEGYSVSREKKERFSLILESASTNQTSMYLCASIPGQGAKNTEAFFGQGTRLTVV.

With respect to this clonotype: Germline is not matched at one junction end, which may reflect a read error. The chain links TRBV18 to TRBJ2-1, with a tentative D call TRBD2 (5 bases). Germline V gene sequence: CDR1 KGHSH, CDR2 LQKENI. The CDR3 totals 14 residues. Here the CDR3 reads CASSPLGANNEKFF. CDR3 DNA sequence: TGTGCCAGCTCACCACTGGGAGCCAACAATGAGAAGTTCTTC.

This clonotype was found a few times. V and J are TRBV19 and TRBJ2-7; D unresolved. The V and J ends lost 4 bases and 0 bases respectively, with 16 bases between them. The CDR3 contains 16 residues. In germline, CDR1 is LNHDA, CDR2 SQIVND (reference sequence). The CDR3 region is CASSRHSRSYSYEQYF. In DNA form, the CDR3 reads TGTGCCAGTAGTAGGCATAGTAGATCCTACTCCTACGAGCAGTACTTC.

A note on this clonotype: One base away lies a much larger clone, so this may be a sequencing read error. The V and J genes are TRBV12-3 or TRBV12-4 and TRBJ1-5; no reliable D call. The CDR3 covers 14 residues. For the CDR3, the DNA is TGTGCCGGCAGTTTCGGGGTTAGCAATCAGCCCCAGCATTTT. The encoded protein is CAGSFGVSNQPQHF.

With regard to this clonotype: A much larger clone is a single base away; this may be a read error. The rearrangement joins TRBV20-1 to TRBJ2-1; 8 bases line up with TRBD2. Germline lookup yields CDR1 DFQATT and CDR2 SNEGSKA (reference sequence). V was clipped by 1 base and J by 8 bases; unmatched bases: 10. CDR3 length equals 15 residues. The CDR3: CSARVTSGGLHEQFF. The CDR3 bases are TGCAGTGCTAGAGTGACAAGCGGGGGCCTGCATGAGCAGTTCTTC.

With regard to this clonotype: One base away lies a much larger clone, so this may be a sequencing read error. This chain joins TRBV28 and TRBJ2-3; 9 nucleotides align to TRBD1. V was pared by 7 bases and J by 3 bases, with 5 bases of the junction left unmatched. From germline, CDR1 is MDHEN and CDR2 SYDVKM. The CDR3 runs 14 residues. The CDR3 sequence is CASIGQGKTDTQYF. CDR3 nucleotide sequence: TGTGCCAGCATTGGACAGGGGAAAACAGATACGCAGTATTTT.

This clonotype was seen once. This rearrangement joins TRBV19 to TRBJ2-1; TRBD1 or TRBD2 may be the D gene (6 bases each). CDR1 and CDR2 from the germline V gene are LNHDA and SQIVND (reference sequence). V shed 4 bases and J shed 8 bases, with 18 bases lying between them. The CDR3 loop spans 15 amino acids. CDR3 sequence (DNA): TGTGCCAGTAGTACCTCGGGAAAGGGGGGCTATGAGCAGTTCTTC. Protein: CASSTSGKGGYEQFF.